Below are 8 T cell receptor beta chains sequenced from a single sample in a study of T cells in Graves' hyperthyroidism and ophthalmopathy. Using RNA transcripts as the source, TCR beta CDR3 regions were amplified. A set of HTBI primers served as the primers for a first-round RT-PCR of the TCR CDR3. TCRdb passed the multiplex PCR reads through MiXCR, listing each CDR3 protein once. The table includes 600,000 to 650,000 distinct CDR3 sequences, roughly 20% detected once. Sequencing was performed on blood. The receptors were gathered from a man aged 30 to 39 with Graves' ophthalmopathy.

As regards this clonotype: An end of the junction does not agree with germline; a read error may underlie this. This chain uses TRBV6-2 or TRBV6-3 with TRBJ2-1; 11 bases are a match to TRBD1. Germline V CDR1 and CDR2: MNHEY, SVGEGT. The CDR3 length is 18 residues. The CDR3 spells CVSSEFKMGTGGYNEQFF. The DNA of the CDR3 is TGTGTCAGCAGTGAATTTAAAATGGGGACAGGGGGCTACAATGAGCAGTTCTTC.

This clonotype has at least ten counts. The chain's CDR3 is CATAKGLLVNRSTDTQYF. The CDR3 nucleotides are TGTGCCACCGCGAAGGGACTCCTTGTTAACCGAAGCACAGATACGCAGTATTTT. The chain combines TRBV24-1 with TRBJ2-3; D is possibly TRBD2 (6 bases). V was clipped by 9 bases and J by 0 bases, with 24 bases between them. This CDR3 is 18 amino acids long. Per germline, CDR1 KGHDR and CDR2 SFDVKD.

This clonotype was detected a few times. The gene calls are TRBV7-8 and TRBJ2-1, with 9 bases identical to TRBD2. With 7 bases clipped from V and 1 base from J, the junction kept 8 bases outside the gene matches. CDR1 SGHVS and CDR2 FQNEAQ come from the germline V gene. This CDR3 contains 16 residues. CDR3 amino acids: CASTPFSGRSYNEQFF. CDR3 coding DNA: TGTGCCAGCACCCCATTTAGCGGGAGATCCTACAATGAGCAGTTCTTC.

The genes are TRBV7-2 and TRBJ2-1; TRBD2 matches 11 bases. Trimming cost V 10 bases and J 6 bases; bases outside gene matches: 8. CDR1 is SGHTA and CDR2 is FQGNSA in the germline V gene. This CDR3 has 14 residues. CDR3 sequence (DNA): TGTGCCACCTCCCTAGCGGGAGGTCCCAATGAGCAGTTCTTC. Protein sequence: CATSLAGGPNEQFF.

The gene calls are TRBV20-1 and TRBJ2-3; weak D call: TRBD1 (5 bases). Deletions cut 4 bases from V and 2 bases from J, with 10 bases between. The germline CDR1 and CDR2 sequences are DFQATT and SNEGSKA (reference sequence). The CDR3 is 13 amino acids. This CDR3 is CSATYRTTDTQYF. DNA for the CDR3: TGCAGTGCTACGTACAGGACCACAGATACGCAGTATTTT.

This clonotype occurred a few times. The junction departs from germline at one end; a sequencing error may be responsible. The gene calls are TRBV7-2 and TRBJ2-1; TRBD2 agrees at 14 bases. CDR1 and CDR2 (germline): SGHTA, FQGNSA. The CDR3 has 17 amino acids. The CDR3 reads CASSQPGLAGGHNEQFF. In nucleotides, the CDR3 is TGCGCCAGCAGCCAACCCGGACTAGCGGGAGGTCACAATGAGCAGTTCTTC. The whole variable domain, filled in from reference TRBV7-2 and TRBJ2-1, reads GAGVSQSPSNKVTEKGKDVELRCDPISGHTALYWYRQSLGQGLEFLIYFQGNSAPDKSGLPSDRFSAERTGGSVSTLTIQRTQQEDSAVYLCASSQPGLAGGHNEQFFGPGTRLTVL.

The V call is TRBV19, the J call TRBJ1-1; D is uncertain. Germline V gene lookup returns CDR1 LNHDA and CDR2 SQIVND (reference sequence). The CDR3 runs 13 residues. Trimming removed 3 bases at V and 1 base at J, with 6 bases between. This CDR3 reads CASSMYGNTEAFF. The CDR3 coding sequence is TGTGCCAGTAGTATGTACGGGAACACTGAAGCTTTCTTT.

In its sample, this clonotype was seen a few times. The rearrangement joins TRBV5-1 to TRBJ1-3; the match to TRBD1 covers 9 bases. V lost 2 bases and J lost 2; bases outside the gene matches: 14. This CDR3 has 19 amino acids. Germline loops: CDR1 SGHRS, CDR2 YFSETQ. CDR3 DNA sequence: TGCGCCAGCAGCTTTACCACCGGTGGGACAGGGTTCGCTGGAAACACCATATATTTT. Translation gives CASSFTTGGTGFAGNTIYF.